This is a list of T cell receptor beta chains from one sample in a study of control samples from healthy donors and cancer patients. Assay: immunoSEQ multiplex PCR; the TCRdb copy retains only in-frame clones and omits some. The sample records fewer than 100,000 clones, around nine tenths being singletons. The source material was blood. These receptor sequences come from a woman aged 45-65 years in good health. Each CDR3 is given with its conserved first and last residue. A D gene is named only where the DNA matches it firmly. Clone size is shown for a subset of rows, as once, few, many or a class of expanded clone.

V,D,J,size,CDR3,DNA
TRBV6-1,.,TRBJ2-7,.,CASTLPGAEQYF,TGTGCCAGCACCCTCCCTGGGGCCGAGCAGTACTTC
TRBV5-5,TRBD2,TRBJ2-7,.,CASTWGLTSEQYF,TGTGCCAGCACCTGGGGACTAACGAGCGAGCAGTACTTC
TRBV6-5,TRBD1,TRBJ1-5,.,CASTGTGNNQPQHF,TGTGCCAGCACAGGGACAGGAAACAATCAGCCCCAGCATTTT
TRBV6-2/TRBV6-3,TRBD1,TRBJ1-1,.,CASSYSPDRAWNTEAFF,TGTGCCAGCAGTTACTCTCCTGACAGGGCGTGGAACACTGAAGCTTTCTTT
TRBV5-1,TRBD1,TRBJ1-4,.,CASRSGQGIGKLFF,TGCGCCAGTAGATCCGGACAGGGGATAGGGAAACTGTTTTTT
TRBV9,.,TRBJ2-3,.,CASSGGRGWTDTQYF,TGTGCCAGCAGCGGTGGCCGGGGGTGGACAGATACGCAGTATTTT
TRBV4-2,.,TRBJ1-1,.,CASSEPGSPGATEAFF,TGTGCCAGCAGCGAGCCCGGGAGCCCCGGGGCCACTGAAGCTTTCTTT
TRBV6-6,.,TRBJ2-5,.,CASRAGAHQETQYF,TGTGCCAGCAGGGCGGGGGCCCACCAAGAGACCCAGTACTTC
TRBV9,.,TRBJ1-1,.,CASSAGLNTEAFF,TGTGCCAGCAGCGCAGGGTTGAACACTGAAGCTTTCTTT
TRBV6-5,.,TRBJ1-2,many,CASSLTGTYTGYTF,TGTGCCAGCAGTTTAACCGGGACCTACACTGGCTACACCTTC
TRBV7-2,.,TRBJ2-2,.,CASSLRSLGAGELFF,TGTGCCAGCAGCTTACGGAGCTTGGGGGCCGGGGAGCTGTTTTTT
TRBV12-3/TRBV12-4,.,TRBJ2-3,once,CASNNGLTDTQYF,TGTGCCAGCAATAACGGCCTGACAGATACGCAGTATTTT
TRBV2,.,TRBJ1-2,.,CASSGQGIGYGYTF,TGTGCCAGCAGCGGGCAGGGTATTGGGTATGGCTACACCTTC
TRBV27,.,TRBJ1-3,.,CASGTESSGNTIYF,TGTGCCAGCGGTACGGAGAGCTCTGGAAACACCATATATTTT
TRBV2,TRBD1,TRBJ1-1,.,CASSEQGANEAFF,TGTGCCAGCAGTGAACAGGGGGCGAATGAAGCTTTCTTT
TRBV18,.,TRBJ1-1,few,CASSPVVNTEAFF,TGTGCCAGCTCACCAGTGGTGAACACTGAAGCTTTCTTT
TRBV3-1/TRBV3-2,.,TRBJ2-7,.,CASSQADSEQYF,TGTGCCAGCAGCCAAGCGGACTCCGAGCAGTACTTC
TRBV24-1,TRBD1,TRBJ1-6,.,CATSDPGQGNSPLHF,TGTGCCACCAGTGATCCGGGACAGGGAAATTCACCCCTCCACTTT
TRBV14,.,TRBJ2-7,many,CASSQTGIPWEQYF,TGTGCCAGCAGCCAGACCGGGATACCCTGGGAGCAGTACTTC
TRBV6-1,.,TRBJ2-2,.,CASSEAIRGFTGELFF,TGTGCCAGCAGTGAAGCGATCCGGGGTTTCACCGGGGAGCTGTTTTTT
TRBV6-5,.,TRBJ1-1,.,CASEVGTEAFF,TGTGCCAGCGAAGTGGGCACTGAAGCTTTCTTT
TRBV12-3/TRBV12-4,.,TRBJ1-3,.,CASSIGNTIYF,TGTGCCAGCAGCATAGGAAACACCATATATTTT
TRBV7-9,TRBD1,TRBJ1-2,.,CASSRQGMGHGYTF,TGTGCCAGCAGTCGACAGGGGATGGGGCATGGCTACACCTTC
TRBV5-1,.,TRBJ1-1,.,CASSLSSLGTNTEAFF,TGCGCCAGCAGCTTGTCTTCTCTAGGGACGAACACTGAAGCTTTCTTT
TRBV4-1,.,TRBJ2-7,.,CASSQTEGPSYEQYF,TGCGCCAGCAGCCAGACCGAGGGGCCCTCCTACGAGCAGTACTTC
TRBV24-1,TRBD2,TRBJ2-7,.,CATSDSSGGYEQYF,TGTGCCACCAGTGATTCTAGCGGGGGCTACGAGCAGTACTTC
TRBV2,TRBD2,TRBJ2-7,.,CASSRASGGAFEQYF,TGTGCCAGCAGTAGAGCGAGCGGGGGGGCCTTCGAGCAGTACTTC
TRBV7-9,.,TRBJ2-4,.,CASRDLYIAKNIQYF,TGTGCCAGCAGGGACCTGTACATAGCCAAAAACATTCAGTACTTC
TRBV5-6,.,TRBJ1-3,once,CASSLLLYGNTIYF,TGTGCCAGCAGCTTGCTCTTATACGGAAACACCATATATTTT
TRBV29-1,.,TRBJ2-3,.,CSPHRVDTQYF,TGCAGCCCCCACAGGGTGGATACGCAGTATTTT
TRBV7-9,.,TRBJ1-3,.,CACDLSSGNTIYF,TGTGCCTGCGACCTTTCCTCTGGAAACACCATATATTTT
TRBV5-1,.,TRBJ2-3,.,CASGLEGADTQYF,TGCGCCAGCGGGTTGGAGGGAGCGGATACGCAGTATTTT
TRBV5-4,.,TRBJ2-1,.,CASSQQRGGDIKQFF,TGTGCCAGCAGCCAACAGAGGGGCGGGGACATCAAGCAGTTCTTC
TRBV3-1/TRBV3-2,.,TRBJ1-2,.,CASSQGTGVGYTF,TGTGCCAGCAGCCAAGGCACGGGAGTAGGCTACACCTTC
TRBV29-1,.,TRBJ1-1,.,CSVDTGVLNTEAFF,TGCAGCGTTGATACTGGTGTTCTAAACACTGAAGCTTTCTTT
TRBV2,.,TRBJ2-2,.,CASSVQRELFF,TGTGCCAGCAGTGTCCAGAGGGAGCTGTTTTTT
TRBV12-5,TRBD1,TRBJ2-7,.,CASGLTGAIYEQYF,TGTGCTAGTGGTTTGACAGGGGCTATTTACGAGCAGTACTTC
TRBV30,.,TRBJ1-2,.,CAWSAGYYYGYTF,TGTGCCTGGAGCGCAGGGTATTACTATGGCTACACCTTC
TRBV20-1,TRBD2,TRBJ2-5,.,CSASEKVRLAGLETQYF,TGCAGTGCTAGTGAAAAGGTCCGACTAGCGGGGCTAGAGACCCAGTACTTC
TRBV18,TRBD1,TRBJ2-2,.,CASSPPTGSTGELFF,TGTGCCAGCTCACCACCGACAGGGAGCACCGGGGAGCTGTTTTTT